A single sample is the source of the 21 T cell receptor beta chains below, sequenced in a study of T-cell memory formation after mild COVID-19. TCRdb redid the calling of the 5' RACE reads with MiXCR, one entry per CDR3 protein. The sample lists 470,000 or so distinct CDR3 sequences, 18% occurring once. Sequenced: PBMCs or a T cell subset sorted from them (not recorded which). These receptor sequences come from a man between 18 and 29 years old who had mild COVID-19 (a few samples of this study predate the infection). Cell type and time point are not known.

The CDR3 DNA follows: TGTGCCAGCTCAGCGGGCGGGGCGTACTACACGGATACGCAGTATTTT. As protein: CASSAGGAYYTDTQYF. This rearrangement joins TRBV18 to TRBJ2-3; perhaps TRBD2 as D (6 bases). The V gene lost 5 bases and the J gene lost 6 bases, with 21 bases spanning the gap. The CDR3 spans 16 residues. The V gene's germline CDR1 is KGHSH and CDR2 LQKENI.

The chain has TRBV20-1 and TRBJ1-5, with a weak D call TRBD1 (5 bases). The CDR3 is made up of 12 amino acids. Germline V gives CDR1 DFQATT, CDR2 SNEGSKA (reference sequence). Trimming left V 7 bases short and J 7 bases short, with 14 bases between. The CDR3 reads CSVAGLGQPQHF. CDR3 nucleotides: TGCAGTGTTGCGGGGCTCGGGCAGCCCCAGCATTTT.

The rearrangement links TRBV11-2 to TRBJ2-5; TRBD2 might be the D (5 bases). The CDR3 length is 15 residues. The V gene lost 4 bases and the J gene lost 1 base, with 13 bases spanning the gap. Germline assignment: CDR1 SGHAT and CDR2 FQNNGV. The CDR3 DNA reads TGTGCCAGCAGCTCCTACGGACTTGGCCAAGAGACCCAGTACTTC. Translated: CASSSYGLGQETQYF.

The chain joins TRBV15 to TRBJ2-5, with unresolved D. Germline V lookup: CDR1 LNHNV, CDR2 YYDKDF (reference sequence). V was pared by 8 bases and J by 5 bases, with 18 bases between. The CDR3 loop spans 14 amino acids. CDR3 sequence: CATSLGQHGETQYF. In DNA, the CDR3 is TGTGCCACCTCTCTGGGTCAGCACGGGGAGACCCAGTACTTC. Drawing the rest from reference TRBV15 and TRBJ2-5, the complete variable domain is DAMVIQNPRYQVTQFGKPVTLSCSQTLNHNVMYWYQQKSSQAPKLLFHYYDKDFNNEADTPDNFQSRRPNTSFCFLDIRSPGLGDTAMYLCATSLGQHGETQYFGPGTRLLVL.

The V call is TRBV7-2, the J call TRBJ1-2; D is ambiguous. Trimming took 7 bases from V and 8 from J, leaving 17 bases between them. CDR1 is SGHTA, CDR2 FQGNSA, per germline. The CDR3 is made up of 13 amino acids. This CDR3 reads CASNPGRRLGYTF. For the CDR3, the DNA is TGTGCCAGCAACCCCGGCCGAAGGCTGGGCTACACCTTC. The complete variable domain, with remaining parts taken from reference TRBV7-2 and TRBJ1-2, reads GAGVSQSPSNKVTEKGKDVELRCDPISGHTALYWYRQSLGQGLEFLIYFQGNSAPDKSGLPSDRFSAERTGGSVSTLTIQRTQQEDSAVYLCASNPGRRLGYTFGSGTRLTVV.

V usage is TRBV7-2 and J usage is TRBJ2-7; D ambiguous. From germline, CDR1 is SGHTA and CDR2 FQGNSA. Trimming removed 4 bases from V and 7 bases from J, with 14 bases in between. The CDR3 runs to 13 residues. CDR3 bases: TGTGCCAGCAGCTGGCCCGGTCCCCGGGAGCAGTACTTC. This codes for CASSWPGPREQYF.

The chain is built from TRBV7-3 and TRBJ2-2; D may be TRBD1 (5 bases). V lost 5 bases and J lost 4, with 8 bases in between. The CDR3 runs to 13 residues. Germline V CDR1 and CDR2: SGHTA, FQGTGA. This chain's CDR3 is CASSAQATGELFF. The CDR3 nucleotides are TGTGCCAGCAGCGCACAGGCCACCGGGGAGCTGTTTTTT.

This clonotype showed up just a few times. J is TRBJ2-4 and V is TRBV6-2 or TRBV6-3; possible D gene TRBD2, 6 bases. Germline values: CDR1 MNHEY, CDR2 SVGEGT. V was pared by 4 bases and J by 5 bases, with 18 bases between. CDR3 length: 16 amino acids. Here the CDR3 reads CASSSLVDPGENIQYF. CDR3 in DNA: TGTGCCAGCAGTTCACTAGTGGACCCGGGAGAAAACATTCAGTACTTC.

The rearrangement links TRBV9 to TRBJ2-3; perhaps TRBD2 as D (7 bases). The CDR3 is 17 amino acids. V was pared by 0 bases and J by 4 bases, with 18 bases between. Per the germline V gene, CDR1 is SGDLS and CDR2 is YYNGEE. Written as DNA, the CDR3 is TGTGCCAGCAGCGTAGCCGGGGGCGCGGGAGCTTCAGATACGCAGTATTTT. Residues: CASSVAGGAGASDTQYF.

This clonotype has more than one count but fewer than ten. This rearrangement joins TRBV20-1 to TRBJ2-1, with D tentatively TRBD2 (5 bases). Trimming pared 1 base from V and 9 bases from J, leaving 10 bases between. The CDR3 is 12 amino acids. The germline V gene has CDR1 DFQATT and CDR2 SNEGSKA (reference sequence). Here the CDR3 DNA reads TGCAGTGCTAGAGGAGGGAGCGCTGAGCAGTTCTTC. Its translation: CSARGGSAEQFF.

J is TRBJ1-4 and V is TRBV15; a possible D gene is TRBD1 (5 bases). The CDR3 spans 17 residues. Trimming stripped 1 base from V and 4 bases from J, with 16 bases between. Germline V gives CDR1 LNHNV, CDR2 YYDKDF (reference sequence). The CDR3 here is CATSRVLSPGSNEKLFF. In DNA form, the CDR3 reads TGTGCCACCAGCAGAGTATTGTCGCCAGGGAGTAATGAAAAACTGTTTTTT.

The chain links TRBV6-6 to TRBJ2-5, with D perhaps TRBD2 (6 bases). The ends were cut back, 4 bases at V and 1 base at J, with 13 bases in the middle. The CDR3 sequence is 15 residues long. Germline lookup yields CDR1 MNHNY and CDR2 SVGAGI (reference sequence). The CDR3 sequence: CASSLGGTLQETQYF. CDR3 nucleotides: TGTGCCAGCAGTTTGGGGGGAACTCTCCAAGAGACCCAGTACTTC.

This clonotype was detected a few times. The rearrangement joins TRBV20-1 to TRBJ2-3; TRBD2 might be the D (6 bases). Germline loops: CDR1 DFQATT, CDR2 SNEGSKA (reference sequence). This CDR3 has 14 residues. V lost 3 bases to trimming and J lost 5 bases, with 15 bases between them. CDR3 coding DNA: TGCAGTGCTAGGTTGGGGGGAAGTGGAGATACGCAGTATTTT. Translating it yields CSARLGGSGDTQYF.

The V gene is TRBV6-5, the J gene TRBJ1-2; D is unclear. Germline CDR1 MNHEY, CDR2 SVGAGI. Trimming removed 2 bases from V and 5 bases from J, with 9 bases in between. The CDR3 is made up of 13 amino acids. The CDR3 bases are TGTGCCAGCAGTTACACCGAGGGTTATGGCTACACCTTC. This encodes CASSYTEGYGYTF.

The V and J genes are TRBV7-2 and TRBJ1-1; D perhaps matches TRBD1 (5 bases). The CDR3 has 15 residues. Germline V gene sequence: CDR1 SGHTA, CDR2 FQGNSA. Trimming pared 1 base from V and 9 bases from J, leaving 18 bases between. The CDR3 is CASSLGTWEGPKAFF. Here the CDR3 DNA reads TGTGCCAGCAGCTTAGGAACGTGGGAGGGGCCCAAAGCTTTCTTT. The full variable domain, in which reference TRBV7-2 and TRBJ1-1 provide the parts outside the CDR3, is GAGVSQSPSNKVTEKGKDVELRCDPISGHTALYWYRQSLGQGLEFLIYFQGNSAPDKSGLPSDRFSAERTGGSVSTLTIQRTQQEDSAVYLCASSLGTWEGPKAFFGQGTRLTVV.

The rearrangement links TRBV12-3 or TRBV12-4 to TRBJ2-2; 12 bases align to TRBD1. V lost 7 bases and J lost 10; bases outside the gene matches: 4. The CDR3 extends over 13 amino acids. The CDR3: CASKGQGAVELFF. CDR3 DNA: TGTGCCAGCAAGGGACAGGGGGCGGTGGAGCTGTTTTTT.

The CDR3 region is CASRETASSGNTIYF. For the CDR3, the DNA is TGTGCCAGTCGCGAGACCGCGAGCTCTGGAAACACCATATATTTT. The chain links TRBV6-5 to TRBJ1-3; no definite D call. The CDR3 is 15 residues long. V dropped 9 bases and J dropped 0 bases, with 15 bases sitting between them. Looked up from germline, CDR1 is MNHEY and CDR2 is SVGAGI.

This clonotype was seen a handful of times. This chain links TRBV2 with TRBJ2-4; D is unclear. Germline V CDR1 and CDR2: SNHLY, FYNNEI. The CDR3 consists of 14 residues. Trimming stripped 7 bases from V and 1 base from J, with 11 bases between. CDR3 amino acids: CASIISDAKNIQYF. The CDR3 nucleotides read TGTGCCAGCATCATCTCGGACGCCAAAAACATTCAGTACTTC. Variable domain in full (rest from reference TRBV2 and TRBJ2-4): EPEVTQTPSHQVTQMGQEVILRCVPISNHLYFYWYRQILGQKVEFLVSFYNNEISEKSEIFDDQFSVERPDGSNFTLKIRSTKLEDSAMYFCASIISDAKNIQYFGAGTRLSVL.

This clonotype appeared a few times. The genes are TRBV5-1 and TRBJ2-5; a possible D gene is TRBD1 (5 bases). Germline V gene data show CDR1 as SGHRS and CDR2 as YFSETQ. The germline V and J ends were trimmed by 0 bases and 6 bases, with 18 bases remaining between them. The length of the CDR3 is 16 residues. The CDR3 DNA sequence: TGCGCCAGCAGCTTGGTTTACAGGCCGCTACCCCAGACCCAGTACTTC. Protein sequence: CASSLVYRPLPQTQYF.

The V and J genes are TRBV3-1 and TRBJ1-1, with D uncertain. Between the trimmed V and J ends, which lost 6 bases and 2 bases, there was a span of 13 bases. The germline V gene encodes CDR1 LGHDT and CDR2 YNNKEL (reference sequence). There are 14 residues in the CDR3. The CDR3 protein is CASRLVGGNTEAFF. The CDR3 DNA sequence: TGTGCCAGCAGGCTAGTTGGAGGTAACACTGAAGCTTTCTTT.

This sequence joins TRBV5-5 and TRBJ1-2, with D possibly TRBD1 on 5 matching bases. CDR3 length: 14 residues. V was clipped by 4 bases and J by 0 bases, with 10 bases between them. The germline CDR1 and CDR2 sequences are SGHKS and YYEKEE (reference sequence). DNA of the CDR3: TGTGCCAGCAGCCCGCAACAGGCTAACTATGGCTACACCTTC. This codes for CASSPQQANYGYTF. Full variable domain (rest looked up from reference TRBV5-5 and TRBJ1-2): DAGVTQSPTHLIKTRGQQVTLRCSPISGHKSVSWYQQVLGQGPQFIFQYYEKEERGRGNFPDRFSARQFPNYSSELNVNALLLGDSALYLCASSPQQANYGYTFGSGTRLTVV.